This T cell receptor (beta chain) was documented in a study of blood T cell repertoires in COVID-19. The wider study: There were acute and convalescent COVID-19 samples, and they came from the United States, Italy and Spain. Sample material is recorded as cDNA or gDNA derived from T cells, B-cell-depleted T cells, or PBMCs.

The assay was immunoSEQ multiplex PCR, and TCRdb's table has in-frame clones only and misses some. The sample includes 120,000 or so clones, 88% of them seen just once. Germline V gene sequence: CDR1 MDHEN, CDR2 SYDVKM. V lost 2 bases to trimming and J lost 1 base, with 9 bases between them. CDR3 length equals 15 residues. The sequenced material came from peripheral blood. The clonotype originates from a human donor in a cohort sampled during active COVID-19. The chain employs TRBV28 and TRBJ1-5; maybe TRBD1 (6 bases). The DNA for the CDR3 is TGTGCCAGCAGTTTACAGGGGAAAAGCAATCAGCCCCAGCATTTT. It yields the protein CASSLQGKSNQPQHF. Complete variable domain (other parts from reference TRBV28 and TRBJ1-5): DVKVTQSSRYLVKRTGEKVFLECVQDMDHENMFWYRQDPGLGLRLIYFSYDVKMKEKGDIPEGYSVSREKKERFSLILESASTNQTSMYLCASSLQGKSNQPQHFGDGTRLSIL.